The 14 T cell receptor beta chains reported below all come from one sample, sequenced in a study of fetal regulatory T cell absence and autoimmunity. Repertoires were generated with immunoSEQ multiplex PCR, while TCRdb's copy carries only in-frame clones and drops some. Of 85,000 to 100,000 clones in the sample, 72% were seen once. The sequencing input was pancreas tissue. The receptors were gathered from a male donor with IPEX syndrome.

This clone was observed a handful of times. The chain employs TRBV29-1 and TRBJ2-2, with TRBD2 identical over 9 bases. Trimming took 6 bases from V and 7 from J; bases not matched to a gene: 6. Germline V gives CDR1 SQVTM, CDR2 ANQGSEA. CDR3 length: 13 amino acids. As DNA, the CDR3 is TGCAGCGTGCCGGGACTAGCCGTCGGGGAGCTGTTTTTT. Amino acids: CSVPGLAVGELFF.

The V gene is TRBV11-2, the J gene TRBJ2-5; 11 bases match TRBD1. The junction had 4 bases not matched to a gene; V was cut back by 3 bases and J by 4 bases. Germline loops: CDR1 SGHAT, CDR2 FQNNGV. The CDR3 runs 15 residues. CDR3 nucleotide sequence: TGTGCCAGCAGCTTGGGACAGGGGGGCTTAGAGACCCAGTACTTC. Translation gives CASSLGQGGLETQYF. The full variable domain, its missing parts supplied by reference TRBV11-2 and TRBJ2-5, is EAGVAQSPRYKIIEKRQSVAFWCNPISGHATLYWYQQILGQGPKLLIQFQNNGVVDDSQLPKDRFSAERLKGVDSTLKIQPAKLEDSAVYLCASSLGQGGLETQYFGPGTRLLVL.

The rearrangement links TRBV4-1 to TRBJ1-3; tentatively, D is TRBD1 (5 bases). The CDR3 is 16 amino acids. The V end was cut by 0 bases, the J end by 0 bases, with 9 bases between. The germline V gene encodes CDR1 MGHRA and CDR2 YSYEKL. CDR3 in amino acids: CASSQDSGPSGNTIYF. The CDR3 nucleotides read TGCGCCAGCAGCCAAGATTCAGGGCCCTCTGGAAACACCATATATTTT.

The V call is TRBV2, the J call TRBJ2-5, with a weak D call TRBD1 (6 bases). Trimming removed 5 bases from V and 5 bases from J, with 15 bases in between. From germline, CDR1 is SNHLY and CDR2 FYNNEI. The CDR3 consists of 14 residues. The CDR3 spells CASSPRTVGETQYF. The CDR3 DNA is TGTGCCAGCAGTCCCCGGACAGTGGGTGAGACCCAGTACTTC.

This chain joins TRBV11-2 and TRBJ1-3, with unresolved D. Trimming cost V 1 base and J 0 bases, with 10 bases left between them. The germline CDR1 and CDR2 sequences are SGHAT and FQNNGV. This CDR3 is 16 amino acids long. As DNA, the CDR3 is TGTGCCAGCAGCTTAGTATCTCTCTACTCTGGAAACACCATATATTTT. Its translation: CASSLVSLYSGNTIYF.

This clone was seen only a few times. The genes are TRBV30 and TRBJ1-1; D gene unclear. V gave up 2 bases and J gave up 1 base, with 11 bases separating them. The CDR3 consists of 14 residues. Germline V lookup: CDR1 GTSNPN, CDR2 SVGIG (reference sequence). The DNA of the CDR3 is TGTGCCTGGAGTCTAAAACGCCGGAACACTGAAGCTTTCTTT. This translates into CAWSLKRRNTEAFF.

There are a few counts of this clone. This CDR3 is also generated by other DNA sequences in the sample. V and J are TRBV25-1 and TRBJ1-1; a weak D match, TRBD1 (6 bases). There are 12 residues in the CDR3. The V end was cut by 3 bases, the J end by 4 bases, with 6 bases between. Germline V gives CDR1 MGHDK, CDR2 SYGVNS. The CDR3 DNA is TGTGCCAGCAGTGAGGGGGCCACTGAAGCTTTCTTT. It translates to CASSEGATEAFF.

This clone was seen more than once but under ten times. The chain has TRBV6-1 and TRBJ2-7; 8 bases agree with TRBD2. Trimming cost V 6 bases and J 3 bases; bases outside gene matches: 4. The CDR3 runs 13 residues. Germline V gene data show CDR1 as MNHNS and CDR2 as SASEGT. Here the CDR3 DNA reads TGTGCCAGCAGGAGCGGGAGCCGCTACGAGCAGTACTTC. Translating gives CASRSGSRYEQYF.

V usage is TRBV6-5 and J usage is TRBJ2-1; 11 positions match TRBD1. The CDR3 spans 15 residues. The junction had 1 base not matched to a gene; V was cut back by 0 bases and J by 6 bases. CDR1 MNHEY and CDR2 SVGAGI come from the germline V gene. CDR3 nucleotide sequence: TGTGCCAGCAGTTACTCGGACAGGGGGCGCAATGAGCAGTTCTTC. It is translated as CASSYSDRGRNEQFF.

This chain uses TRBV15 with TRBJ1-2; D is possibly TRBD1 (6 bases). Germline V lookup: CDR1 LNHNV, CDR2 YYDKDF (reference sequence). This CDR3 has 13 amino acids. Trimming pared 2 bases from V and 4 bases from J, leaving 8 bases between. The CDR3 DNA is TGTGCCACCAGCAGAACAGGGCCCTATGGCTACACCTTC. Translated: CATSRTGPYGYTF.

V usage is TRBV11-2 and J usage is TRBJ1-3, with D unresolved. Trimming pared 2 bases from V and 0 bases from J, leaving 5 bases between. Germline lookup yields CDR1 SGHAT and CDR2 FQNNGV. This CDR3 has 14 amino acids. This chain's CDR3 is CASSLPVSGNTIYF. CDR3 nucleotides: TGTGCCAGCAGCTTACCAGTCTCTGGAAACACCATATATTTT.

The CDR3 DNA sequence: TGTGCCAGCAGCCAGCTGACGGGAGGCGGCGGGACCCAGTACTTC. Its translation is CASSQLTGGGGTQYF. This chain uses TRBV7-9 with TRBJ2-5, with TRBD2 matching 7 bases. The CDR3 has 15 residues. The trim removed 5 bases at V and 7 bases at J, leaving 13 bases unmatched. Germline CDR1 reads SEHNR; CDR2 reads FQNEAQ (reference sequence).

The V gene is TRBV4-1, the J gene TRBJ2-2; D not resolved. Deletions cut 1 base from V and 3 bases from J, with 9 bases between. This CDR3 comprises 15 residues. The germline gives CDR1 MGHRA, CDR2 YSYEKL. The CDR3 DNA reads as TGCGCCAGCAGCCAAGCTCCCTTCTACACCGGGGAGCTGTTTTTT. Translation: CASSQAPFYTGELFF.

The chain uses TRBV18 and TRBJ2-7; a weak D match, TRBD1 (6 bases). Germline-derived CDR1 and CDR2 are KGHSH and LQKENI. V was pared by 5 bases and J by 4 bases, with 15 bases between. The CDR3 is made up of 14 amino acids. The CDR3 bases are TGTGCCAGCTCAAACATACAGGGTAGATACGAGCAGTACTTC. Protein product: CASSNIQGRYEQYF.